Listed below are T cell receptor beta chains from one sample, sequenced in a study of blood T cell repertoires in COVID-19. Clones were read by immunoSEQ multiplex PCR, and TCRdb kept only the in-frame ones, dropping some. The table shows 35,000 to 45,000 clones, with 85% occurring only once. The source material was peripheral blood. All receptors come from a man aged 50-60 years with active COVID-19. Both conserved end residues are part of each CDR3.

v_gene: TRBV5-1; CDR3aa: CASSLGGGRTDTQYF
v_gene: TRBV4-1; CDR3aa: CASSQERGNIYGYTF
v_gene: TRBV15; CDR3aa: CATSRETGNGYTF
v_gene: TRBV5-4; CDR3aa: CASSLAGTSRNQETQYF
v_gene: TRBV12-3/TRBV12-4; CDR3aa: CASSKDQGDGYTF
v_gene: TRBV19; CDR3aa: CASSLAGINEQFF
v_gene: TRBV7-6; CDR3aa: CASSSDRRPYEQYF
v_gene: TRBV28; CDR3aa: CASSFIATYEQYF
v_gene: TRBV19; CDR3aa: CASFSGTGGNQPQHF
v_gene: TRBV19; CDR3aa: CASSIISGSYNEQFF
v_gene: TRBV7-2; CDR3aa: CASSFRETSEQYF
v_gene: TRBV4-3; CDR3aa: CASSQDVTTGELFF
v_gene: TRBV5-1; CDR3aa: CASGDGNYGYTF
v_gene: TRBV2; CDR3aa: CASHKDSGDTQYF
v_gene: TRBV18; CDR3aa: CASSEGTSGSPYEQYF
v_gene: TRBV4-3; CDR3aa: CASSQDGTNEKLFF